These 18 T cell receptor beta chains came from one sample sequenced in a study of T cells in Graves' hyperthyroidism and ophthalmopathy. TCR beta CDR3 regions were amplified from RNA transcripts. A first-round RT-PCR of the TCR CDR3 used the HTBI primer set. Each CDR3 protein gets one entry after TCRdb re-called the multiplex PCR reads with MiXCR. The sample consists of 450,000 to 700,000 distinct CDR3 sequences, roughly 50% of them appearing once. The sample consisted of peripheral blood or thyroid tissue (not recorded which). The receptors come from an adult woman with Graves' disease, either hyperthyroidism or ophthalmopathy (not recorded which).

This clonotype was seen a handful of times. The V and J genes are TRBV10-3 and TRBJ2-7; 9 bases match TRBD2. The CDR3 totals 14 residues. The J segment lost 0 bases and the V segment lost 8 bases, leaving 5 bases of the junction unmatched. Germline loops: CDR1 ENHRY, CDR2 SYGVKD. The CDR3 DNA follows: TGTGCCATCGGAGGGACTAGCATCTCCTACGAGCAGTACTTC. This sequence encodes CAIGGTSISYEQYF.

This chain links TRBV6-5 with TRBJ1-3, with D perhaps matching TRBD1 (5 bases). Trimming removed 6 bases at V and 0 bases at J, with 12 bases between. In germline, CDR1 is MNHEY, CDR2 SVGAGI. CDR3 length: 15 amino acids. CDR3 sequence reads: CASRSGTNSGNTIYF. CDR3 DNA: TGTGCCAGCAGATCCGGGACCAACTCTGGAAACACCATATATTTT.

This clonotype was found many times. The genes are TRBV3-1 and TRBJ2-7; D might be TRBD1 (6 bases). This CDR3 has 15 amino acids. CDR1 is LGHDT and CDR2 is YNNKEL in the germline V gene (reference sequence). Deletions cut 4 bases from V and 1 base from J, with 14 bases between. The CDR3 DNA reads TGTGCCAGCAGCCGGCGAATGGACAGTTCCTACGAGCAGTACTTC. Translation: CASSRRMDSSYEQYF.

This clonotype was picked up many times. The V and J genes are TRBV5-8 and TRBJ1-5; D is unclear. Between the trimmed V and J ends, which lost 4 bases and 4 bases, there was a span of 6 bases. The V gene's germline CDR1 is SGHTS and CDR2 YDEGEE. The CDR3 totals 12 residues. CDR3 DNA: TGTGCCAGCAGCGTAAGAAATCAGCCCCAGCATTTT. It is translated as CASSVRNQPQHF.

The chain uses TRBV2 and TRBJ1-4; D not resolved. The CDR3 extends over 14 amino acids. Deletions cut 3 bases from V and 8 bases from J, with 13 bases between. Germline assignment: CDR1 SNHLY and CDR2 FYNNEI. CDR3 DNA sequence: TGTGCCAGCAGTGAGCGGTACACCGGGGAAAAACTGTTTTTT. Translated: CASSERYTGEKLFF.

The chain couples TRBV20-1 to TRBJ1-2, with a possible D match to TRBD1 (5 bases). The CDR3 sequence is 15 residues long. V lost 0 bases to trimming and J lost 4 bases, with 15 bases between them. Germline V gene data show CDR1 as DFQATT and CDR2 as SNEGSKA (reference sequence). Here the CDR3 reads CSARDSSQGGYGYTF. The CDR3 region has the DNA TGCAGTGCTAGAGATAGTAGTCAGGGTGGCTATGGCTACACCTTC.

The sample holds many counts of this clonotype. This rearrangement joins TRBV14 to TRBJ2-7; tentatively, D is TRBD1 or TRBD2 (6 bases each). The germline V gene has CDR1 SGHDN and CDR2 FVKESK. V shed 3 bases and J shed 2 bases, with 17 bases lying between them. This CDR3 is built from 16 residues. CDR3 nucleotides: TGTGCCAGCAGCCAGGAGGGGGGTTGGGGAACCTACGAGCAGTACTTC. This codes for CASSQEGGWGTYEQYF.

The table lists this clonotype with many counts. The junction and the germline gene differ at one end; a read error may be behind it. The chain recombines TRBV5-1 with TRBJ1-5; D may be TRBD1 (6 bases). CDR3 length: 13 amino acids. Germline values: CDR1 SGHRS, CDR2 YFSETQ. In DNA, the CDR3 is TGTGCCAGCAGCTTAGGAGGGGGACAGCCCCAGCATTTT. Amino acid sequence: CASSLGGGQPQHF. The variable domain in full, with the rest retrieved from reference TRBV5-1 and TRBJ1-5, is KAGVTQTPRYLIKTRGQQVTLSCSPISGHRSVSWYQQTPGQGLQFLFEYFSETQRNKGNFPGRFSGRQFSNSRSEMNVSTLELGDSALYLCASSLGGGQPQHFGDGTRLSIL.

The chain couples TRBV29-1 to TRBJ1-2, with TRBD1 as a possible D gene (6 bases). Per the germline V gene, CDR1 is SQVTM and CDR2 is ANQGSEA. The V end was cut by 4 bases, the J end by 8 bases, with 17 bases between. The CDR3 consists of 13 residues. CDR3 loop: CSVGRKGEAGYTF. The CDR3 DNA follows: TGCAGCGTTGGTCGTAAGGGGGAAGCAGGCTACACCTTC.

The rearrangement uses TRBV29-1 and TRBJ1-3; no clear D. Germline V CDR1 and CDR2: SQVTM, ANQGSEA. CDR3 length: 12 residues. V was shortened by 7 bases and J by 4 bases, with 11 bases between the two germline ends. CDR3 region: CSAHGPGNTIYF. The DNA for the CDR3 is TGCAGCGCCCATGGACCGGGAAACACCATATATTTT.

This clonotype was found many times. The chain couples TRBV7-9 to TRBJ2-7; tentatively, D is TRBD1 or TRBD2 (6 bases each). CDR1 SEHNR and CDR2 FQNEAQ come from the germline V gene (reference sequence). With 5 bases removed from V and 6 bases from J, the gap between germline ends came to 17 bases. The CDR3 length is 14 residues. Here the CDR3 reads CASSPGDNLAEQYF. The DNA of the CDR3 is TGTGCCAGCAGCCCGGGGGACAACCTCGCCGAGCAGTACTTC.

The chain couples TRBV7-9 to TRBJ1-2; 9 bases are a match to TRBD1. Germline-derived CDR1 and CDR2 are SEHNR and FQNEAQ (reference sequence). After removal of 5 bases from V and 7 bases from J, the junction contained 5 bases not matched to a gene. CDR3 length: 13 amino acids. The CDR3: CASSPQGASGYTF. The CDR3, as DNA: TGTGCCAGCAGCCCACAGGGGGCAAGTGGCTACACCTTC.

Many counts were recorded for this clonotype. The rearrangement links TRBV4-1 to TRBJ1-5; unclear D gene. Trimming removed 5 bases at V and 2 bases at J, with 19 bases between. The CDR3 runs 17 residues. Germline V gene sequence: CDR1 MGHRA, CDR2 YSYEKL. The CDR3 protein is CASSNRTAGGGNQPQHF. Written as DNA, the CDR3 is TGCGCCAGCAGCAATCGGACGGCCGGTGGGGGCAATCAGCCCCAGCATTTT.

This clonotype was counted only a few times. This sequence joins TRBV11-2 and TRBJ2-5; D unresolved. V was clipped by 7 bases and J by 5 bases, with 8 bases between them. This CDR3 contains 11 residues. Germline lookup yields CDR1 SGHAT and CDR2 FQNNGV. CDR3 nucleotide sequence: TGTGCCAGCAACTCCGGGGAGACCCAGTACTTC. Translation gives CASNSGETQYF. Based on the CDR3 plus reference TRBV11-2 and TRBJ2-5, the full variable domain is EAGVAQSPRYKIIEKRQSVAFWCNPISGHATLYWYQQILGQGPKLLIQFQNNGVVDDSQLPKDRFSAERLKGVDSTLKIQPAKLEDSAVYLCASNSGETQYFGPGTRLLVL.

The rearrangement links TRBV19 to TRBJ2-6; TRBD1 is a possible D gene (6 bases). The V gene's germline CDR1 is LNHDA and CDR2 SQIVND (reference sequence). Between the trimmed V and J ends, which lost 6 bases and 0 bases, there was a span of 12 bases. The CDR3 contains 16 residues. The CDR3 reads CASSTDRLSGANVLTF. DNA for the CDR3: TGTGCCAGTAGCACGGACAGACTCTCTGGGGCCAACGTCCTGACTTTC.

This chain joins TRBV20-1 and TRBJ2-7; TRBD2 aligns across 11 bases. CDR3 size: 10 residues. Germline V gene sequence: CDR1 DFQATT, CDR2 SNEGSKA (reference sequence). The J segment lost 12 bases and the V segment lost 6 bases, leaving 4 bases of the junction unmatched. The CDR3 DNA is TGCAGTGCCACTAGCGGGAGTCCGTACTTC. Its translation: CSATSGSPYF.

The rearrangement joins TRBV7-9 to TRBJ2-7; 8 positions agree with TRBD1. CDR1 SEHNR and CDR2 FQNEAQ come from the germline V gene (reference sequence). Trimming cost V 6 bases and J 2 bases; bases outside gene matches: 6. This CDR3 contains 14 residues. CDR3 DNA sequence: TGTGCCAGCAGTCCGGACAGGGCCCCCTACGAGCAGTACTTC. This translates into CASSPDRAPYEQYF.

This chain connects TRBV5-4 to TRBJ2-6; the D gene is possibly TRBD2 (5 bases). V was shortened by 4 bases and J by 2 bases, with 13 bases between the two germline ends. The length of the CDR3 is 16 residues. CDR1 and CDR2 (germline): SGHNT, YYREEE (reference sequence). In nucleotides, the CDR3 is TGTGCCAGCAGCCCTCTGATCGGGGCTGGGGCCAACGTCCTGACTTTC. It specifies CASSPLIGAGANVLTF.